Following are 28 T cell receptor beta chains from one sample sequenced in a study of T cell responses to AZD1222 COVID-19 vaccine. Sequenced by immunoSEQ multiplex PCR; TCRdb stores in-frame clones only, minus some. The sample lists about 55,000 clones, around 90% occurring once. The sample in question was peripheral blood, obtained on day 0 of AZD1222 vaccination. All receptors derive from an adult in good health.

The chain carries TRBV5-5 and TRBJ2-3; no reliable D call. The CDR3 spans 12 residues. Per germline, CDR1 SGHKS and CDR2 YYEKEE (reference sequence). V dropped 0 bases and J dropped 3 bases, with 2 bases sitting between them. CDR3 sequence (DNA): TGTGCCAGCAGCTTGGAGACAGATACGCAGTATTTT. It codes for CASSLETDTQYF.

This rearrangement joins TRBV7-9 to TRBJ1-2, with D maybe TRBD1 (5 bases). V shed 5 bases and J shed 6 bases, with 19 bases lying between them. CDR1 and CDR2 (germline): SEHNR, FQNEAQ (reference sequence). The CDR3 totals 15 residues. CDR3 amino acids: CASSVPGPLADGYTF. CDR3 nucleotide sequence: TGTGCCAGCAGCGTCCCGGGACCCCTTGCGGATGGCTACACCTTC.

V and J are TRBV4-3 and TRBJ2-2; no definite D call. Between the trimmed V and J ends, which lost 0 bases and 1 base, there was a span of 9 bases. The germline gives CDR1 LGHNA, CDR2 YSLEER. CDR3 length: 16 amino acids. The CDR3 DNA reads TGCGCCAGCAGCCAAGATCCCGGTCTGAACACCGGGGAGCTGTTTTTT. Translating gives CASSQDPGLNTGELFF.

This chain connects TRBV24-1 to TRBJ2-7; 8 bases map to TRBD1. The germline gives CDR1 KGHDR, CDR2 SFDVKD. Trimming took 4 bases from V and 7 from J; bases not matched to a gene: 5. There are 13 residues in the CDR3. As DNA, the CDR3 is TGTGCCACCAGTGACAACAGGGGGGCAGAGCAGTACTTC. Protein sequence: CATSDNRGAEQYF.

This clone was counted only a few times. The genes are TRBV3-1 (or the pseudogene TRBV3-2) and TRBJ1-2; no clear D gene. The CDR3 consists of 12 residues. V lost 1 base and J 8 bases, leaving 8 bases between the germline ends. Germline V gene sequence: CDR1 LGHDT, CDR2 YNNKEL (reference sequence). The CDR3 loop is CASSQGNGGYTF. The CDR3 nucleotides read TGTGCCAGCAGCCAAGGGAACGGGGGCTACACCTTC.

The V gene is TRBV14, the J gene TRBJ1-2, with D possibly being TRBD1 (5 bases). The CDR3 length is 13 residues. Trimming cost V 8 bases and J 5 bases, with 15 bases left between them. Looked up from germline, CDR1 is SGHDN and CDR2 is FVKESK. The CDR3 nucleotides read TGTGCCAGCGCACAAGGGGCAGGATATGGCTACACCTTC. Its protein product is CASAQGAGYGYTF.

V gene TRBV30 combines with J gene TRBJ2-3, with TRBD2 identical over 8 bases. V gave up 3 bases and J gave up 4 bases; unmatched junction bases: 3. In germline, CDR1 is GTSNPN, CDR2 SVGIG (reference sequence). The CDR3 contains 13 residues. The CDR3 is CAWSGGAADTQYF. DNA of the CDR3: TGTGCCTGGAGCGGGGGGGCGGCAGATACGCAGTATTTT.

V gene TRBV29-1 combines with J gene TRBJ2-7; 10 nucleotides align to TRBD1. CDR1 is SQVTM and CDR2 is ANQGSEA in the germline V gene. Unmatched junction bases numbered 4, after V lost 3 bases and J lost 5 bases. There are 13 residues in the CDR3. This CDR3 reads CSVDWDRGDEQYF. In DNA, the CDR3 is TGCAGCGTTGATTGGGACAGGGGTGACGAGCAGTACTTC.

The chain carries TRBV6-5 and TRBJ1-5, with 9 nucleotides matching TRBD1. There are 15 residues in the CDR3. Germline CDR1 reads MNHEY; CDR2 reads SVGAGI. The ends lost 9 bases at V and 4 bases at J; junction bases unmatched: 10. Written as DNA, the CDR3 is TGTGCCAGTGCGGAACGGACAGGGGATAATCAGCCCCAGCATTTT. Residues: CASAERTGDNQPQHF.

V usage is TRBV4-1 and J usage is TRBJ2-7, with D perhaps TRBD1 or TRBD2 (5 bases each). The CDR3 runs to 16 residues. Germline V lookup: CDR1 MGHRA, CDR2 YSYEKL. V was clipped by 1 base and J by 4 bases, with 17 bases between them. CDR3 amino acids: CASSQAPGQGPYEQYF. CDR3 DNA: TGCGCCAGCAGCCAAGCCCCGGGGCAGGGCCCTTACGAGCAGTACTTC.

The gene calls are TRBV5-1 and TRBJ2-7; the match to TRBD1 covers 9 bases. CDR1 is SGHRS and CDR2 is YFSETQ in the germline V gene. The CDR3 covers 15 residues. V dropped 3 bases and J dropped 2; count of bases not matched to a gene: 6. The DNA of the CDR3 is TGCGCCAGCAGCTGGGGGACAGGGACCACCTACGAGCAGTACTTC. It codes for CASSWGTGTTYEQYF.

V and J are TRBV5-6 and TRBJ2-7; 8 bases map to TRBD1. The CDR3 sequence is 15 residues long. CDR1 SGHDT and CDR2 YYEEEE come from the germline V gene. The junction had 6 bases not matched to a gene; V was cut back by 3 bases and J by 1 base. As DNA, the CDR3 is TGTGCCAGCAGCTCGACCGGGACAGGATCCTACGAGCAGTACTTC. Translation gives CASSSTGTGSYEQYF.

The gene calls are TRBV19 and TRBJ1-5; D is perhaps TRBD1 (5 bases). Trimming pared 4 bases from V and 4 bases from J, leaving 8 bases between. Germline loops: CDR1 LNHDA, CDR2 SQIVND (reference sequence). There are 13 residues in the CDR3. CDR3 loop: CASSRGLNQPQHF. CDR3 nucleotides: TGTGCCAGTAGTAGGGGACTTAATCAGCCCCAGCATTTT.

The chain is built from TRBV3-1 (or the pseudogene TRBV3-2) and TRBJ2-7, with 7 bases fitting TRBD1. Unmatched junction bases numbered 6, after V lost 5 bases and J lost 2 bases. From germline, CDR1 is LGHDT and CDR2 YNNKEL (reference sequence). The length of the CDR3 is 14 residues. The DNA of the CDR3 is TGTGCCAGCAGCTCTCGACAGGGCGCCTACGAGCAGTACTTC. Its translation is CASSSRQGAYEQYF.

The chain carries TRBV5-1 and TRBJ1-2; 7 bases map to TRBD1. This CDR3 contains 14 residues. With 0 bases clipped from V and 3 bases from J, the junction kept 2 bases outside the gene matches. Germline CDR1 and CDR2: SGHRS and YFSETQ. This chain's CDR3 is CASSLVGTDYGYTF. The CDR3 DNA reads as TGCGCCAGCAGCTTGGTTGGGACAGACTATGGCTACACCTTC.

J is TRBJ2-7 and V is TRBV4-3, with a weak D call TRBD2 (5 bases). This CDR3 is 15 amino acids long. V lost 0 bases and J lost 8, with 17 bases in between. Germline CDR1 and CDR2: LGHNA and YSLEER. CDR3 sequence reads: CASSQERRAGFKQYF. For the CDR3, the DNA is TGCGCCAGCAGCCAAGAAAGGCGGGCAGGTTTCAAGCAGTACTTC.

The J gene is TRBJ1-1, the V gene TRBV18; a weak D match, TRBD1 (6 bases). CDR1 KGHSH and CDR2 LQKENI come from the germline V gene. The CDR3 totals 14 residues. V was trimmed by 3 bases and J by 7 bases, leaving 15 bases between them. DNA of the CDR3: TGTGCCAGCTCACCCCAAGGTATACAGGGTGAAGCTTTCTTT. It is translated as CASSPQGIQGEAFF.

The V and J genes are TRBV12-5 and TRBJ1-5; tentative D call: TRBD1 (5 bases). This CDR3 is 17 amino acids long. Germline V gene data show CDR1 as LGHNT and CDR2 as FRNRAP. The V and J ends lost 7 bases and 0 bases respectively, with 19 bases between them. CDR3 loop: CASVLESGVNSNQPQHF. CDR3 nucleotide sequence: TGTGCTAGTGTCTTGGAGTCGGGGGTTAATAGCAATCAGCCCCAGCATTTT.

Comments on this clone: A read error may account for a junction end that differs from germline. CDR3: CASSVAGTETTMSRNGQFF. The CDR3 DNA follows: TGTGCCAGCAGCGTAGCCGGGACAGAGACTACAATGAGCAGAAATGGGCAGTTCTTC. The chain employs TRBV9 and TRBJ2-1, with 7 positions matching TRBD1. Germline V CDR1 and CDR2: SGDLS, YYNGEE. This CDR3 is built from 19 residues.

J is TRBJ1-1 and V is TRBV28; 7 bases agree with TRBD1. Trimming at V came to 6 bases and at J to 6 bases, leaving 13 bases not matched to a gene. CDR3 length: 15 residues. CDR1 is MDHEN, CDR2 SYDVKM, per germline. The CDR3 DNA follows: TGTGCCAGCAGCTCCGCTGACAGGGTAGGGGCTGAAGCTTTCTTT. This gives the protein CASSSADRVGAEAFF.

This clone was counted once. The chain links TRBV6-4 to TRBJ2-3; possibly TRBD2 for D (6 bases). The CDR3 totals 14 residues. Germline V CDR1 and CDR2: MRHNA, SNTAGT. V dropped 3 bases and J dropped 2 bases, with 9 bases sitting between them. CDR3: CASSERGDTDTQYF. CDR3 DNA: TGTGCCAGCAGTGAGCGCGGGGACACAGATACGCAGTATTTT.

The CDR3 region has the DNA TGTGCCAGTAGCGCCGGGACAGGGGGCTACGAGCAGTACTTC. The encoded protein is CASSAGTGGYEQYF. The chain has TRBV19 and TRBJ2-7; 11 bases agree with TRBD1. Per germline, CDR1 LNHDA and CDR2 SQIVND (reference sequence). The ends lost 6 bases at V and 3 bases at J; junction bases unmatched: 4. This CDR3 is 14 amino acids long.

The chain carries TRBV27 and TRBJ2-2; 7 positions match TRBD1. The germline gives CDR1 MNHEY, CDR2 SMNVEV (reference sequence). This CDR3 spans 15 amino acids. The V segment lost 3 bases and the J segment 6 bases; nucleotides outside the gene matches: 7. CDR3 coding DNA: TGTGCCAGCAGTTTTTTGTCCCAGGGGGCCGGGGAGCTGTTTTTT. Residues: CASSFLSQGAGELFF.

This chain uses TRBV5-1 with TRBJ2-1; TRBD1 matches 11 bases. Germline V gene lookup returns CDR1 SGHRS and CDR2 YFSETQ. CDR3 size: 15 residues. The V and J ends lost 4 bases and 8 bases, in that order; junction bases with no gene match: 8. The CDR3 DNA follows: TGCGCCAGCAGCGTCGGACAGGGGGCGGGTGATGAGCAGTTCTTC. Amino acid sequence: CASSVGQGAGDEQFF.

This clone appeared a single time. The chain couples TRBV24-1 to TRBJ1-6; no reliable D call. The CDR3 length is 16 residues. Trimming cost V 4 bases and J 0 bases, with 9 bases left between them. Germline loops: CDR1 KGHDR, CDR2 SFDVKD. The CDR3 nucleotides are TGTGCCACCAGTGACAGGAAGAGCTCCTATAATTCACCCCTCCACTTT. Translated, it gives CATSDRKSSYNSPLHF.

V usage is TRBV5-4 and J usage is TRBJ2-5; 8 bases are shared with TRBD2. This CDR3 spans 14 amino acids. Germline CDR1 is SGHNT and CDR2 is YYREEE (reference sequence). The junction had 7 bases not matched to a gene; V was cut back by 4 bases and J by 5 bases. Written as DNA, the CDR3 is TGTGCCAGCAGCCTCACGGGGGGGATGGAGACCCAGTACTTC. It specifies CASSLTGGMETQYF.

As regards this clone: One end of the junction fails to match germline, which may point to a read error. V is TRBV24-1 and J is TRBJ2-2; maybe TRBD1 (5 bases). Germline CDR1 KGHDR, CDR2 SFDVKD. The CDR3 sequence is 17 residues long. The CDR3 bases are TGTGCCACCAGTGATCGCCTAAAAGGGGCGAAGACCGGGGAGCTGTTTTTT. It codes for CATSDRLKGAKTGELFF.

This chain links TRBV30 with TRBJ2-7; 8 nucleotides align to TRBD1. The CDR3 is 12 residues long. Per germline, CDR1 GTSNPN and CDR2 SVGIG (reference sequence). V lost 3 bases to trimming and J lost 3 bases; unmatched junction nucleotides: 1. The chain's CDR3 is CAWSTGGYEQYF. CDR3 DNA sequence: TGTGCCTGGAGCACAGGGGGCTACGAGCAGTACTTC.